This T cell receptor beta chain was sequenced in a study of blood T cell repertoires in COVID-19. Overall study: Some COVID-19 samples were acute and others convalescent; all came from the United States, Italy and Spain.

V gave up 1 base and J gave up 4 bases; unmatched junction bases: 4. The length of the CDR3 is 15 residues. Germline lookup yields CDR1 KGHDR and CDR2 SFDVKD. In the original processing: Reference gene primer amplification gave nucleated cell count estimates. TCRdb's table, derived via immunoSEQ multiplex PCR, lists solely in-frame clones and lacks some. V and J calls and clone size are those listed in that table; D and trimming were worked out from the DNA. The sample shows 260,000 or so clones, around four fifths of them seen only once. The chain carries TRBV24-1 and TRBJ2-5; TRBD2 agrees at 8 bases. The TCR originated in a man older than 75 with acute or convalescent COVID-19. The sample taken for sequencing was peripheral blood. CDR3 protein: CATSDLGLAGETQYF. CDR3 nucleotides: TGTGCCACCAGTGATTTAGGTCTAGCGGGAGAGACCCAGTACTTC.